This paragraph reports one TCR beta chain. This specimen comes from a study of T cells in Graves' hyperthyroidism and ophthalmopathy. V shed 1 base and J shed 4 bases, with 10 bases lying between them. The CDR3 extends over 14 amino acids. Germline assignment: CDR1 LNHNV and CDR2 YYDKDF (reference sequence). Each diagnosis was grounded in clinical symptoms, serum thyroxine and TRAb, thyroid ultrasound, and orbital computed tomography. RNA transcripts served as the template for amplifying TCR beta CDR3 regions. Researchers ran a first-round RT-PCR on the TCR CDR3 using the HTBI primer set. TCRdb re-derived calls from the multiplex PCR reads in MiXCR, one entry per CDR3 protein. Of 450,000 to 700,000 distinct CDR3 sequences in the sample, around 42% were seen once.

Input material: peripheral blood or thyroid tissue (not recorded which). This clonotype originated in an adult woman with Graves' disease, either hyperthyroidism or ophthalmopathy (not recorded which). The chain employs TRBV15 and TRBJ1-2, with D unclear. The CDR3 region is CATSRGSLLYGYTF. As DNA, the CDR3 is TGTGCCACCAGCAGAGGCAGCCTCCTCTATGGCTACACCTTC.